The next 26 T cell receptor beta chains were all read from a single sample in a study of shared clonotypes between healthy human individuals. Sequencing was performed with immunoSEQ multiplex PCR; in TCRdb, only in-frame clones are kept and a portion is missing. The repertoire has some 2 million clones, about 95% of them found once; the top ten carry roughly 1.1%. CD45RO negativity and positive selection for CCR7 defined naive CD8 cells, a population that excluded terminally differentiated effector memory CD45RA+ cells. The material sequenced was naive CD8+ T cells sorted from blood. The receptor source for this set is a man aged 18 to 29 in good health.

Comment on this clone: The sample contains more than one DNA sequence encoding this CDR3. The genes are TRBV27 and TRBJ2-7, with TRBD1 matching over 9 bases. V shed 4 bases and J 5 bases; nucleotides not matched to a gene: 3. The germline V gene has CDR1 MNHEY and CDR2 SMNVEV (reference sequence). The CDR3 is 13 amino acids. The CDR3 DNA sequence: TGTGCCAGCAGTTACAGGGGGCCCGACGAGCAGTACTTC. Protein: CASSYRGPDEQYF.

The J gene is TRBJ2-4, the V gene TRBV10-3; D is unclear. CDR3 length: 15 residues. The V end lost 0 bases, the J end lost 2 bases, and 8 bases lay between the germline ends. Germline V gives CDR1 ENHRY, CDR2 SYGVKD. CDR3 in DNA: TGTGCCATCAGTGAGTCTATGTGGACCAAAAACATTCAGTACTTC. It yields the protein CAISESMWTKNIQYF.

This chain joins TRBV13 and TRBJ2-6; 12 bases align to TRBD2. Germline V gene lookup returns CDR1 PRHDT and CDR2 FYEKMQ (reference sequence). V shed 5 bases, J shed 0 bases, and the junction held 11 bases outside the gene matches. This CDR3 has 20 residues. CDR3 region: CASSPQGTSGSSSGANVLTF. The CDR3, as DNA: TGTGCCAGCAGCCCACAGGGGACTAGCGGGTCGAGCTCTGGGGCCAACGTCCTGACTTTC. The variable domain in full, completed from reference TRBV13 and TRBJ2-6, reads AAGVIQSPRHLIKEKRETATLKCYPIPRHDTVYWYQQGPGQDPQFLISFYEKMQSDKGSIPDRFSAQQFSDYHSELNMSSLELGDSALYFCASSPQGTSGSSSGANVLTFGAGSRLTVL.

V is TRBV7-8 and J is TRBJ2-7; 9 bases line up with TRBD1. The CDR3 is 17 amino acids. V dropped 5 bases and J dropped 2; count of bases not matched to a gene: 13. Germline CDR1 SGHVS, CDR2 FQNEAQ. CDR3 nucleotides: TGTGCCAGCAGCCCACTCTTCGAGGACAGGGGCGCCTACGAGCAGTACTTC. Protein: CASSPLFEDRGAYEQYF. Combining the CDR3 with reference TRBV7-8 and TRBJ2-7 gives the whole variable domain GAGVSQSPRYKVAKRGQDVALRCDPISGHVSLFWYQQALGQGPEFLTYFQNEAQLDKSGLPSDRFFAERPEGSVSTLKIQRTQQEDSAVYLCASSPLFEDRGAYEQYFGPGTRLTVT.

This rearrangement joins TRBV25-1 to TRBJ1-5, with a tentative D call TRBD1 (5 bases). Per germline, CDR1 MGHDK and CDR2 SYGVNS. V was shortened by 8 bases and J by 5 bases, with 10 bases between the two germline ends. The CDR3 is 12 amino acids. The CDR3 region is CASHPGDQPQHF. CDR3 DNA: TGTGCCAGCCATCCGGGGGATCAGCCCCAGCATTTT.

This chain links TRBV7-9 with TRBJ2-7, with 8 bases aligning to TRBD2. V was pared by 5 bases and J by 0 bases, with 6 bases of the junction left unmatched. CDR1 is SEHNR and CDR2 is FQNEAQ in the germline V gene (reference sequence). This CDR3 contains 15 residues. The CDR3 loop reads CASSQDSGASYEQYF. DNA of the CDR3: TGTGCCAGCAGCCAAGATAGCGGGGCCTCCTACGAGCAGTACTTC.

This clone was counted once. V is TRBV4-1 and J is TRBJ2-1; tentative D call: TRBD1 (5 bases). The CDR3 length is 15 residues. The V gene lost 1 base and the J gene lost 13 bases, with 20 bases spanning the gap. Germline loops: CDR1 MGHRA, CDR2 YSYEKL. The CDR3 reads CASSQGLIQGAEQFF. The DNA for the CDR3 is TGCGCCAGCAGCCAAGGGCTAATCCAGGGCGCTGAACAGTTCTTC.

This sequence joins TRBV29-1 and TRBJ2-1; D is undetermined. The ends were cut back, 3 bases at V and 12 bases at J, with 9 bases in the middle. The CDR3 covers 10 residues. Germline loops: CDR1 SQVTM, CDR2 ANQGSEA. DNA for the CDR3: TGCAGCGTTGATATAGACCCGCAGTTCTTC. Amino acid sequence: CSVDIDPQFF.

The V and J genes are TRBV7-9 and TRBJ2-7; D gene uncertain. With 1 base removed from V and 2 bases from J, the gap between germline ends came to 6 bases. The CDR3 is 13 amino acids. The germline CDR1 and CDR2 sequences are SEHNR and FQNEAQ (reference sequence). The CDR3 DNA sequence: TGTGCCAGCAGCTTAGGGAAAGCCTACGAGCAGTACTTC. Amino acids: CASSLGKAYEQYF.

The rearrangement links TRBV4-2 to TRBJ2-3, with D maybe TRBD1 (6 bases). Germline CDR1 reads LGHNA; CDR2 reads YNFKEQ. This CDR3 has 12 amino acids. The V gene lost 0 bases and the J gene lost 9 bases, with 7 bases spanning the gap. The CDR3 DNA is TGTGCCAGCAGCCAAGATCAGGGGACGCAGTATTTT. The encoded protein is CASSQDQGTQYF.

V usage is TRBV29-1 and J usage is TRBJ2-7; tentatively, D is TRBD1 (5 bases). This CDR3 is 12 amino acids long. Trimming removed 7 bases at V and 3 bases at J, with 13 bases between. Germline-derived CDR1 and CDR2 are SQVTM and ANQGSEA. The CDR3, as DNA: TGCAGCGCCCTCGGACAAAACTACGAGCAGTACTTC. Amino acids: CSALGQNYEQYF.

This CDR3 reads CASSRTDTPNTEAFF. The DNA for the CDR3 is TGTGCCAGCAGCCGGACAGACACTCCGAACACTGAAGCTTTCTTT. The chain couples TRBV5-4 to TRBJ1-1; D possibly corresponds to TRBD1 (6 bases). V was pared by 4 bases and J by 1 base, with 14 bases between. The germline CDR1 and CDR2 sequences are SGHNT and YYREEE (reference sequence). There are 15 residues in the CDR3.

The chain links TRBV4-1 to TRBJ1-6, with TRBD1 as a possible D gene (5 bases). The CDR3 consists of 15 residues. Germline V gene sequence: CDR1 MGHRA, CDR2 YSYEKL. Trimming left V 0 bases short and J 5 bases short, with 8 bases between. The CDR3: CASSQEPGDNSPLHF. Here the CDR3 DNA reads TGCGCCAGCAGCCAAGAGCCGGGGGATAATTCACCCCTCCACTTT.

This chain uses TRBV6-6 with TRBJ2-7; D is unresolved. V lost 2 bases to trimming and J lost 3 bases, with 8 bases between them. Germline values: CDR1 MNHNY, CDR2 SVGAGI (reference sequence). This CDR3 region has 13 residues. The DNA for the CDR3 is TGTGCCAGCAGTTACAACAACTACTACGAGCAGTACTTC. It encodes CASSYNNYYEQYF.

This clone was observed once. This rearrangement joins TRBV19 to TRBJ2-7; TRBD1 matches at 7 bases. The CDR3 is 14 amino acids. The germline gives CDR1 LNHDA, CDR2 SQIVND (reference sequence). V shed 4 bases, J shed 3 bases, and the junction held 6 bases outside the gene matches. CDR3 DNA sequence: TGTGCCAGTAGTACCGGGACAGTAGACTACGAGCAGTACTTC. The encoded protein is CASSTGTVDYEQYF.

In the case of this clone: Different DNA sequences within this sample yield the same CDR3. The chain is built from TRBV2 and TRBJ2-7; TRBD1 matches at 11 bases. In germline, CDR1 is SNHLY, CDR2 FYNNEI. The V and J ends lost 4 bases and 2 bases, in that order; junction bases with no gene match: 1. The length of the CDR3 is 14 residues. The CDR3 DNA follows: TGTGCCAGCAGTGGGACAGGGGGCCCCTACGAGCAGTACTTC. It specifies CASSGTGGPYEQYF.

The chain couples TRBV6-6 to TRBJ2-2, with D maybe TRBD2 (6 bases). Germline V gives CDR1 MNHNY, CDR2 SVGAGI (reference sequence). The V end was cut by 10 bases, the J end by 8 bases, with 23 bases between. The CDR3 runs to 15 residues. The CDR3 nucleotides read TGTGCCATTTTTTTGGAGGGGCAAGGGGCGGGGGAGCTGTTTTTT. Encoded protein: CAIFLEGQGAGELFF.

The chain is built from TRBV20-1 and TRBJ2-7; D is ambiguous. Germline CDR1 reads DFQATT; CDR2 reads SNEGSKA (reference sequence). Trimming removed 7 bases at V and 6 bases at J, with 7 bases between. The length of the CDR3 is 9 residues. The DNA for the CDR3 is TGCAGTGGGAAGGGCGAGCAGTACTTC. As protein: CSGKGEQYF.

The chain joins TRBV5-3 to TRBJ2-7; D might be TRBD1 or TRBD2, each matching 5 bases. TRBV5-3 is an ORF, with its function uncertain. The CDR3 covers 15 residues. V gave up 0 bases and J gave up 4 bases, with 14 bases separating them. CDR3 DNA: TGTGCCAGAAGCTTGGACGGTGGGACGATATACGAGCAGTACTTC. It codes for CARSLDGGTIYEQYF.

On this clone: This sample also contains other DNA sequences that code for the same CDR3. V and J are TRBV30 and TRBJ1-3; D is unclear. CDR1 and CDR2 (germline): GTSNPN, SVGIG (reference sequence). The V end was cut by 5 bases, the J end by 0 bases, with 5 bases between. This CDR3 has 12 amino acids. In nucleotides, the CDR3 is TGTGCCTGGTCCGACTCTGGAAACACCATATATTTT. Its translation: CAWSDSGNTIYF. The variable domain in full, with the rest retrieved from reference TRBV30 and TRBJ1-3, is SQTIHQWPATLVQPVGSPLSLECTVEGTSNPNLYWYRQAAGRGLQLLFYSVGIGQISSEVPQNLSASRPQDRQFILSSKKLLLSDSGFYLCAWSDSGNTIYFGEGSWLTVV.

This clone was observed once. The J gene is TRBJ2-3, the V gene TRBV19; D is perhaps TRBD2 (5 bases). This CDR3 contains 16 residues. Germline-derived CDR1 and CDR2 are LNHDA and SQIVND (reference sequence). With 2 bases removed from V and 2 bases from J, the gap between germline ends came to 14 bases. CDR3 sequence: CASSIRGLENTDTQYF. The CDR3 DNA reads TGTGCCAGTAGTATACGAGGGCTGGAAAACACAGATACGCAGTATTTT.

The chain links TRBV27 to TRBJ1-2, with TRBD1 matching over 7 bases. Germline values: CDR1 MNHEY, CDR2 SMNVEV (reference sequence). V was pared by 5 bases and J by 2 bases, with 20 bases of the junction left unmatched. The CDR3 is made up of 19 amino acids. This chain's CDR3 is CASSGLTGTATGFNYGYTF. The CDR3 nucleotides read TGTGCCAGCAGTGGACTAACCGGGACAGCGACCGGTTTCAACTATGGCTACACCTTC.

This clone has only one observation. CDR3 sequence (DNA): TGTGCCACCAGCAGAGATAGAATGACAGGGAGTGGCTACACCTTC. The encoded protein is CATSRDRMTGSGYTF. V and J are TRBV15 and TRBJ1-2; 7 bases align to TRBD1. Germline V CDR1 and CDR2: LNHNV, YYDKDF (reference sequence). V was clipped by 0 bases and J by 7 bases; unmatched bases: 8. CDR3 length: 15 residues. The full variable domain, in which reference TRBV15 and TRBJ1-2 provide the parts outside the CDR3, is DAMVIQNPRYQVTQFGKPVTLSCSQTLNHNVMYWYQQKSSQAPKLLFHYYDKDFNNEADTPDNFQSRRPNTSFCFLDIRSPGLGDTAMYLCATSRDRMTGSGYTFGSGTRLTVV.

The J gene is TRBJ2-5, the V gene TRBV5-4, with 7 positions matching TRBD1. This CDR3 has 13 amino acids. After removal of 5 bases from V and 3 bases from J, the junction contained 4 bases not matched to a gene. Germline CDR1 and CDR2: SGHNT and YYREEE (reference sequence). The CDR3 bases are TGTGCCAGCAGAGGGCAGGGGGAAGAGACCCAGTACTTC. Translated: CASRGQGEETQYF. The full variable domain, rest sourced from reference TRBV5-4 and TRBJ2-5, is ETGVTQSPTHLIKTRGQQVTLRCSSQSGHNTVSWYQQALGQGPQFIFQYYREEENGRGNFPPRFSGLQFPNYSSELNVNALELDDSALYLCASRGQGEETQYFGPGTRLLVL.

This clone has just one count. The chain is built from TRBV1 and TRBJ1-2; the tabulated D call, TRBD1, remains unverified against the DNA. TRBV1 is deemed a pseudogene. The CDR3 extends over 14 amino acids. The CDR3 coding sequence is TGCACCAGCAGCCAAGAGACAGGGGGCTGTGGCTACACCTTC. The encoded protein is CTSSQETGGCGYTF.

CDR3 protein: CASGQEWGRRETQYF. CDR3 DNA sequence: TGTGCCAGCGGACAGGAGTGGGGGCGCAGAGAGACCCAGTACTTC. This chain joins TRBV5-8 and TRBJ2-5; 7 bases match TRBD1. Germline V gene lookup returns CDR1 SGHTS and CDR2 YDEGEE. The CDR3 length is 15 residues. V lost 7 bases and J lost 4; bases outside the gene matches: 13. Filled out from reference TRBV5-8 and TRBJ2-5, the complete variable domain reads EAGVTQSPTHLIKTRGQQATLRCSPISGHTSVYWYQQALGLGLQFLLWYDEGEERNRGNFPPRFSGRQFPNYSSELNVNALELEDSALYLCASGQEWGRRETQYFGPGTRLLVL.